The next 22 T cell receptor beta chains were all read from a single sample in a study of PD-1 blockade in classical Hodgkin lymphoma (TCRdb year 2020). Libraries came from the immunoSEQ multiplex PCR assay. TCRdb carries this immuneACCESS record with in-frame sequences only. Its versions omit some clonotypes, under half of them owing to an unresolved V gene in the studies checked, with the rest unexplained. For this sample the table gives over 25,000 clones, of which 70% were detected only once. Together, the top ten hold approximately 16% of the sample. The sample's time point label, decoded: cycle 2 day 1 (C2D1) of nivolumab. Every trial patient had relapsed following autologous stem cell transplantation, and prior brentuximab vedotin exposure was what differed among cohorts A, B and C. The input for sequencing was peripheral blood mononuclear cells (PBMCs), taken before the second cycle of nivolumab. These receptor sequences come from a human donor with classical Hodgkin lymphoma.

The chain uses TRBV7-9 and TRBJ1-3; D is undetermined. V was clipped by 5 bases and J by 4 bases, with 6 bases between them. CDR1 and CDR2 from the germline V gene are SEHNR and FQNEAQ (reference sequence). The CDR3 covers 12 residues. The CDR3 reads CASSNLGNTIYF. Written as DNA, the CDR3 is TGTGCCAGCAGCAACCTGGGAAACACCATATATTTT. The variable domain in full, completed from reference TRBV7-9 and TRBJ1-3, reads DTGVSQNPRHKITKRGQNVTFRCDPISEHNRLYWYRQTLGQGPEFLTYFQNEAQLEKSRLLSDRFSAERPKGSFSTLEIQRTEQGDSAMYLCASSNLGNTIYFGEGSWLTVV.

The genes are TRBV2 and TRBJ1-6; possible D gene TRBD1, 5 bases. Germline V gene lookup returns CDR1 SNHLY and CDR2 FYNNEI. CDR3 length: 15 amino acids. The V gene lost 6 bases and the J gene lost 5 bases, with 14 bases spanning the gap. CDR3 bases: TGTGCCAGCAGGGCGGGGGTTTGGGATAATTCACCCCTCCACTTT. Its translation: CASRAGVWDNSPLHF.

The chain uses TRBV7-9 and TRBJ2-3; D possibly corresponds to TRBD1 (6 bases). The CDR3 covers 15 residues. V gave up 3 bases and J gave up 0 bases, with 10 bases separating them. Germline CDR1 reads SEHNR; CDR2 reads FQNEAQ (reference sequence). DNA of the CDR3: TGTGCCAGCAGCTTCGGACAGACTAGCACAGATACGCAGTATTTT. Translation gives CASSFGQTSTDTQYF.

This clone was seen a handful of times. This sequence joins TRBV7-2 and TRBJ2-7; maybe TRBD2 (5 bases). V was cut by 3 bases and J by 6 bases, with 9 bases left in between. This CDR3 is built from 12 residues. Germline V lookup: CDR1 SGHTA, CDR2 FQGNSA. The CDR3 protein is CASSFTGVEQYF. For the CDR3, the DNA is TGTGCCAGCAGCTTCACCGGGGTCGAGCAGTACTTC. Variable domain in full (rest from reference TRBV7-2 and TRBJ2-7): GAGVSQSPSNKVTEKGKDVELRCDPISGHTALYWYRQSLGQGLEFLIYFQGNSAPDKSGLPSDRFSAERTGGSVSTLTIQRTQQEDSAVYLCASSFTGVEQYFGPGTRLTVT.

This clone was picked up a small number of times. The CDR3 sequence: CASSRPGQGYGYTF. CDR3 DNA: TGCGCCAGCAGCCGCCCCGGACAGGGCTACGGCTACACCTTC. The chain is built from TRBV4-1 and TRBJ1-2; 8 bases align to TRBD1. Germline CDR1 and CDR2: MGHRA and YSYEKL. With V trimmed by 4 bases and J by 8 bases, 9 bases remained unmatched. This CDR3 is 14 amino acids long.

CDR3 sequence: CASSSRLRTGSNYGYTF. The CDR3 nucleotides read TGTGCCAGCAGTTCCAGGCTAAGGACAGGGTCTAACTATGGCTACACCTTC. The V gene is TRBV28, the J gene TRBJ1-2; 8 bases line up with TRBD1. The germline gives CDR1 MDHEN, CDR2 SYDVKM. This CDR3 region has 17 residues. The J segment lost 0 bases and the V segment lost 4 bases, leaving 10 bases of the junction unmatched.

This clone has only a few counts. The chain combines TRBV13 with TRBJ1-1, with 9 bases that match TRBD1. This CDR3 contains 14 residues. The germline V gene has CDR1 PRHDT and CDR2 FYEKMQ (reference sequence). The trim removed 3 bases at V and 1 base at J, leaving 0 bases unmatched. The chain's CDR3 is CASSLDRGNTEAFF. Here the CDR3 DNA reads TGTGCCAGCAGCTTGGACAGGGGGAACACTGAAGCTTTCTTT.

V usage is TRBV4-3 and J usage is TRBJ2-3, with D perhaps TRBD2 (6 bases). V lost 1 base, J lost 3 bases, and 17 bases lay in between. CDR1 is LGHNA, CDR2 YSLEER, per germline. There are 17 residues in the CDR3. For the CDR3, the DNA is TGCGCCAGCAGCCAAGGCCTTGGAGGGGTCCTGACAGATACGCAGTATTTT. Amino acid sequence: CASSQGLGGVLTDTQYF.

V gene TRBV28 combines with J gene TRBJ2-3; 12 nucleotides agree with TRBD1. J lost 6 bases, V lost 8 bases, and 12 bases had no gene match. CDR3 length: 16 residues. Looked up from germline, CDR1 is MDHEN and CDR2 is SYDVKM. CDR3 nucleotides: TGTGCCAGCGCTCCCCCGGGACAGGGGGCGTGGGATACGCAGTATTTT. It yields the protein CASAPPGQGAWDTQYF.

The V gene is TRBV5-4, the J gene TRBJ2-1; TRBD2 matches at 8 bases. Trimming removed 3 bases from V and 9 bases from J; junction bases left unmatched: 11. This CDR3 is 15 amino acids long. Germline-derived CDR1 and CDR2 are SGHNT and YYREEE (reference sequence). The CDR3 sequence is CASSSKTGGAAEQFF. For the CDR3, the DNA is TGTGCCAGCAGCTCCAAAACCGGGGGGGCAGCTGAGCAGTTCTTC.

The chain links TRBV7-9 to TRBJ2-7, with 9 bases aligning to TRBD1. With V trimmed by 5 bases and J by 10 bases, 9 bases remained unmatched. Germline CDR1 is SEHNR and CDR2 is FQNEAQ (reference sequence). This CDR3 is built from 13 residues. The CDR3 reads CASSPPGQGFQYF. CDR3 sequence (DNA): TGTGCCAGCAGCCCCCCGGGACAGGGTTTCCAGTACTTC.

This clone showed up just once. The chain is built from TRBV11-2 and TRBJ1-5, with D uncertain. CDR1 and CDR2 (germline): SGHAT, FQNNGV. V gave up 5 bases and J gave up 0 bases, with 11 bases separating them. The CDR3 runs 15 residues. The CDR3, as DNA: TGTGCCAGCAGCCCAAAGAGTTATAGCAATCAGCCCCAGCATTTT. Translated, it gives CASSPKSYSNQPQHF.

This sequence joins TRBV7-8 and TRBJ1-6; 8 bases fit TRBD1. Germline assignment: CDR1 SGHVS and CDR2 FQNEAQ. CDR3 length: 15 amino acids. V was pared by 7 bases and J by 6 bases, with 8 bases of the junction left unmatched. DNA of the CDR3: TGTGCCAGCACCCCTACAGGGGGGCTTAATTCACCCCTCCACTTT. Amino acids: CASTPTGGLNSPLHF.

This sequence joins TRBV2 and TRBJ1-6; 8 nucleotides line up with TRBD1. The CDR3 contains 14 residues. CDR1 is SNHLY and CDR2 is FYNNEI in the germline V gene. Trimming removed 7 bases from V and 10 bases from J; junction bases left unmatched: 9. DNA for the CDR3: TGTGCCAGCAAAGGACAGGGAGAAGGGTCACCCCTCCACTTT. Its protein product is CASKGQGEGSPLHF.

The chain links TRBV18 to TRBJ1-5; D not resolved. V shed 6 bases and J shed 0 bases, with 15 bases lying between them. The CDR3 loop spans 16 amino acids. The V gene's germline CDR1 is KGHSH and CDR2 LQKENI. The CDR3 reads CASSPGPENSNQPQHF. The CDR3 DNA reads as TGTGCCAGCTCTCCCGGGCCCGAAAATAGCAATCAGCCCCAGCATTTT. Together with reference TRBV18 and TRBJ1-5, the CDR3 gives the full variable domain: NAGVMQNPRHLVRRRGQEARLRCSPMKGHSHVYWYRQLPEEGLKFMVYLQKENIIDESGMPKERFSAEFPKEGPSILRIQQVVRGDSAAYFCASSPGPENSNQPQHFGDGTRLSIL.

This clone was found once. The chain uses TRBV19 and TRBJ2-3; no definite D call. The CDR3 loop spans 13 amino acids. CDR1 and CDR2 (germline): LNHDA, SQIVND (reference sequence). Trimming took off 5 bases at V and 4 bases at J, with 10 bases between the two ends. The CDR3 DNA reads as TGTGCCAGTAGTTCGAGGACGGCAGATACGCAGTATTTT. This codes for CASSSRTADTQYF.

The CDR3 DNA reads TGTGCCAGCAGTTACACATCCGGGGAGCAAAGCGATGAGCAGTTCTTC. Amino acids: CASSYTSGEQSDEQFF. V gene TRBV6-5 combines with J gene TRBJ2-1; D perhaps matches TRBD2 (5 bases). The CDR3 runs 16 residues. The V gene's germline CDR1 is MNHEY and CDR2 SVGAGI. V dropped 2 bases and J dropped 8 bases, with 19 bases sitting between them.

The chain combines TRBV7-2 with TRBJ1-2, with D possibly TRBD1 on 5 matching bases. The V gene lost 5 bases and the J gene lost 8 bases, with 21 bases spanning the gap. CDR1 is SGHTA and CDR2 is FQGNSA in the germline V gene. The CDR3 has 15 residues. The CDR3 sequence is CASSQGVGIDRGYTF. The CDR3 bases are TGTGCCAGCAGCCAGGGAGTCGGTATCGATAGGGGCTACACCTTC.

This rearrangement joins TRBV27 to TRBJ1-2; D not certain. The CDR3 totals 15 residues. Germline CDR1 and CDR2: MNHEY and SMNVEV (reference sequence). Trimming pared 5 bases from V and 0 bases from J, leaving 13 bases between. The DNA of the CDR3 is TGTGCCAGCAGTCCTTACCGACAAGCTAACTATGGCTACACCTTC. Encoded protein: CASSPYRQANYGYTF.

This clone was counted only a few times. V is TRBV14 and J is TRBJ1-6; D is unclear. V lost 3 bases and J 13 bases, leaving 13 bases between the germline ends. The CDR3 has 13 residues. Germline V gene data show CDR1 as SGHDN and CDR2 as FVKESK. The CDR3 spells CASSHQTPAPLHF. CDR3 nucleotide sequence: TGTGCCAGCAGCCATCAAACACCGGCGCCCCTCCACTTT.

The V call is TRBV19, the J call TRBJ1-5, with no clear D. Trimming took 7 bases from V and 2 from J, leaving 15 bases between them. This CDR3 region has 15 residues. Looked up from germline, CDR1 is LNHDA and CDR2 is SQIVND (reference sequence). CDR3 protein: CASIRDLKGNQPQHF. The CDR3 bases are TGTGCCAGTATACGGGATCTGAAGGGCAATCAGCCCCAGCATTTT.

In its sample, this clone was seen once. This chain joins TRBV19 and TRBJ1-1; D is uncertain. CDR1 LNHDA and CDR2 SQIVND come from the germline V gene (reference sequence). V lost 0 bases and J 0 bases, leaving 11 bases between the germline ends. The CDR3 totals 16 residues. The CDR3 DNA reads TGTGCCAGTAGTATAGAAGCCCAGAGGGTGAACACTGAAGCTTTCTTT. Protein sequence: CASSIEAQRVNTEAFF.